This TCR beta chain was sequenced during a study of identical twins. Points from the study as a whole: Some out-of-frame alpha sequences were shared by twins, and these showed excess low generation probability.

CDR1 and CDR2 from the germline V gene are LGHDT and YNNKEL (reference sequence). The CDR3 sequence is 18 residues long. On this clonotype: The antigen remains undetermined.

Each CDR3 protein gets one entry after TCRdb re-called the 5' RACE reads with MiXCR. The profile shows over 550,000 distinct CDR3 sequences, roughly 7.2% of them singletons. The same sample was also studied in work on yellow fever vaccine responses in identical twins.

This TCR was recovered from a woman younger than 35 in good health. The sample comprised PBMCs. V gene TRBV3-1 combines with J gene TRBJ2-7, with D perhaps matching TRBD2 (5 bases). The CDR3 DNA sequence: TGTGCCAACAGCCTAGCCGAGGTCCCCTTCGGGCCCAAGGACGAGCAGTACGTC. Its translation: CANSLAEVPFGPKDEQYV.